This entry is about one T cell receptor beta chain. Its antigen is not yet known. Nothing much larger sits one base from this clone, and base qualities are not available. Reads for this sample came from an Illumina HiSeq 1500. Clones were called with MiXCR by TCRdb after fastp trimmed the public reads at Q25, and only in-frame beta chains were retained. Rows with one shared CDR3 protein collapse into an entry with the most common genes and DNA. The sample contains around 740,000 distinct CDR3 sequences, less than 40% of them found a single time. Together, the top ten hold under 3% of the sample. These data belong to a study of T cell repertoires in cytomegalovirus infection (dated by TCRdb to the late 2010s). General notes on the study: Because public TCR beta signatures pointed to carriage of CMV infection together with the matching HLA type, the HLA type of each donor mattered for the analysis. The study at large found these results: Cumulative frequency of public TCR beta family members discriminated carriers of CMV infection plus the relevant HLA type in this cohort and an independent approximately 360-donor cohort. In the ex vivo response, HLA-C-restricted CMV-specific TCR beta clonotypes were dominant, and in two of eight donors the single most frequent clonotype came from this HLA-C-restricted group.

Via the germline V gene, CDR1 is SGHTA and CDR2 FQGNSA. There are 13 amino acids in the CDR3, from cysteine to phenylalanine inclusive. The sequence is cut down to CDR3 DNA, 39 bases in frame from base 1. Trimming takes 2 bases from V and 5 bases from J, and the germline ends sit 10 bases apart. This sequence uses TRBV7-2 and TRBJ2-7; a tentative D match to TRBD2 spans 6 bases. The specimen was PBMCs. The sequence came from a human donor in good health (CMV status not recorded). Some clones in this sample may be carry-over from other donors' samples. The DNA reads TGTGCCAGCAGCTTAAGGAGGGCCGACGAGCAGTACTTC. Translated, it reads CASSLRRADEQYF.